This entry is about one T cell receptor beta chain. The data were produced by immunoSEQ multiplex PCR, yet TCRdb's version contains in-frame clones alone and is incomplete. The sample holds under 100,000 clones, around 90% seen once. This record comes from a study of T cells in localized non-small cell lung cancer. Germline CDR1 reads MNHEY; CDR2 reads SVGAGI. Trimming took 6 bases from V and 6 from J, leaving 15 bases between them. The CDR3 has 14 residues. The J gene is TRBJ1-5, the V gene TRBV6-5, with D maybe TRBD1 (6 bases). Specimen: peripheral blood, collected before any cancer treatment. The TCR was taken from a woman aged 40 to 75 with stage I squamous cell lung carcinoma. Written as DNA, the CDR3 is TGTGCCAGCAGCCCAAAAAGGGGGAGTCAGCCCCAGCATTTT. It specifies CASSPKRGSQPQHF.